These T cell receptor beta chains were read from a single sample in a study of cytomegalovirus exposure and HLA in healthy donors. Produced via immunoSEQ multiplex PCR; TCRdb's table is partial and in-frame only. Counted here are about 270,000 clones, 80% to 90% occurring once; the ten biggest clones make up about 4%. Sequenced input: PBMCs. These receptors were obtained from a middle-aged man in good health and CMV-seropositive. Both conserved end residues are part of each CDR3. The order of the fields is J gene, D gene, clone size, V gene, CDR3 DNA, CDR3 protein. D genes are given only for firm matches. Clone sizes are given selectively: once, few, many, or a class where the clone is expanded.

>TRBJ2-1|-|few|TRBV18
TGTGCCAGCTCACGTATAGACAATGAGCAGTTCTTC
CASSRIDNEQFF
>TRBJ1-2|-|-|TRBV19
TGTGCCACTATCAACAGAAATAACTATGGCTACACCTTC
CATINRNNYGYTF
>TRBJ2-3|-|-|TRBV5-4
TGTGCCAGCAGCCAACTAGTTTCTACAGATACGCAGTATTTT
CASSQLVSTDTQYF
>TRBJ1-1|TRBD1|-|TRBV27
TGTGCCAGCAGTTCCCTCAGGGGGCCAACCACTGAAGCTTTCTTT
CASSSLRGPTTEAFF
>TRBJ2-7|TRBD2|-|TRBV27
TGTGCCAGCAGTTCGGGACTAGCGGGAGGCTGGAACGAGCAGTACTTC
CASSSGLAGGWNEQYF
>TRBJ2-7|-|once|TRBV5-4
TGTGCCAGCAGATCTCAGGGGCTTTCGTACGAGCAGTACTTC
CASRSQGLSYEQYF
>TRBJ2-4|TRBD1|few|TRBV4-1
TGCGCCAGCAGCCGCTCCGGGACAGCTAAAAACATTCAGTACTTC
CASSRSGTAKNIQYF
>TRBJ2-1|TRBD2|-|TRBV27
TGTGCCAGCAGGCTAGCGGGAATCGTCAATGAGCAGTTCTTC
CASRLAGIVNEQFF
>TRBJ2-3|-|once|TRBV5-1
TGCGCCAGCAGCTTGGACAGCCCACCTTTCACAGATACGCAGTATTTT
CASSLDSPPFTDTQYF
>TRBJ1-1|-|few|TRBV28
TGTGCCAGCAGCGAATGGAACGGGTCCAGACGGGAAGCTTTCTTT
CASSEWNGSRREAFF
>TRBJ1-2|TRBD1|-|TRBV15
TGTGCCACCAGCAGAGAGGACAGGGATAGCTATGGCTACACCTTC
CATSREDRDSYGYTF
>TRBJ1-2|-|-|TRBV29-1
TGCAGCGTTGAAGATTTGAAGGGGTACTATGGCTACACCTTC
CSVEDLKGYYGYTF
>TRBJ1-5|TRBD1|-|TRBV6-5
TGTGCCAGCAGTTTCGGAACAGGGGGTAATCAGCCCCAGCATTTT
CASSFGTGGNQPQHF
>TRBJ2-7|-|-|TRBV4-1
TGCGCCAGCAGCCAAGAAGCCCGCGGGGTTTACGAGCAGTACTTC
CASSQEARGVYEQYF
>TRBJ2-7|-|-|TRBV2
TGTGCCAGACAAGGGGCGGGGACGAGGGAGCAGTACTTC
CARQGAGTREQYF
>TRBJ1-4|-|-|TRBV18
TGTGCCAGCTCACGCGGGACGGTAACAACTAATGAAAAACTGTTTTTT
CASSRGTVTTNEKLFF
>TRBJ2-1|TRBD2|-|TRBV6-5
TGTGCCAGCTCCTTAGCGGGAGGTTACAATGAGCAGTTCTTC
CASSLAGGYNEQFF
>TRBJ1-1|-|-|TRBV6-5
TGTGCCAGCAGTGTGGCCGTTACGAACACTGAAGCTTTCTTT
CASSVAVTNTEAFF
>TRBJ1-2|-|-|TRBV25-1
TGTGCCAGCAGGGGGCTGGACAGTCTTGCTAACTATGGCTACACCTTC
CASRGLDSLANYGYTF
>TRBJ2-5|TRBD2|-|TRBV5-1
TGCGCCAGCAGTCCCCGGGCGGGAGCGGCTGAGACCCAGTACTTC
CASSPRAGAAETQYF
>TRBJ2-1|TRBD1|-|TRBV7-2
TGTGCCACTTCGACAGGGGGCGTCAATGAGCAGTTCTTC
CATSTGGVNEQFF
>TRBJ1-5|-|-|TRBV4-1
TGCGCCAGCAGCCAAGGTAGCCTAGGGCCCCAGCATTTT
CASSQGSLGPQHF
>TRBJ2-3|TRBD1|-|TRBV5-4
TGTGCCAGCAGCACCGGACAGGGAGTAGATACGCAGTATTTT
CASSTGQGVDTQYF
>TRBJ2-7|-|once|TRBV2
TGTGCCAGCAGTGAATATTACGAGCAGTACTTC
CASSEYYEQYF
>TRBJ1-1|-|few|TRBV6-1
TGTGCCAGCAGTGAAGGCCGGGACACTGAAGCTTTCTTT
CASSEGRDTEAFF
>TRBJ2-7|TRBD1|-|TRBV18
TGTGCCAGCTCACCATCGGGACAGGGGGCCTACGAGCAGTACTTC
CASSPSGQGAYEQYF
>TRBJ1-5|TRBD1|-|TRBV11-2
TGTGCCAGCAGCTCCGGAACAGGGGATATAGGTCAGCCCCAGCATTTT
CASSSGTGDIGQPQHF
>TRBJ2-7|-|-|TRBV5-1
TGCGCCAGCAGCTTGGCCAGGGCCTACGAGCAGTACTTC
CASSLARAYEQYF
>TRBJ2-5|TRBD2|-|TRBV7-2
TGTGCCAGCGTAACGGGGGGGGTAAGAGGAGGGGAGACCCAGTACTTC
CASVTGGVRGGETQYF
>TRBJ2-3|-|-|TRBV5-1
TGCGCCAGCAGCCCGCTAGTCCGGAACGGGGGTACGCAGTATTTT
CASSPLVRNGGTQYF
>TRBJ2-5|TRBD1|-|TRBV27
TGTGCCAGCAGTCCCCAGACAGGGTTTGGAGAGACCCAGTACTTC
CASSPQTGFGETQYF
>TRBJ1-1|-|few|TRBV6-5
TGTGCCAGCAGTTTCGCGAGATTGAACACTGAAGCTTTCTTT
CASSFARLNTEAFF